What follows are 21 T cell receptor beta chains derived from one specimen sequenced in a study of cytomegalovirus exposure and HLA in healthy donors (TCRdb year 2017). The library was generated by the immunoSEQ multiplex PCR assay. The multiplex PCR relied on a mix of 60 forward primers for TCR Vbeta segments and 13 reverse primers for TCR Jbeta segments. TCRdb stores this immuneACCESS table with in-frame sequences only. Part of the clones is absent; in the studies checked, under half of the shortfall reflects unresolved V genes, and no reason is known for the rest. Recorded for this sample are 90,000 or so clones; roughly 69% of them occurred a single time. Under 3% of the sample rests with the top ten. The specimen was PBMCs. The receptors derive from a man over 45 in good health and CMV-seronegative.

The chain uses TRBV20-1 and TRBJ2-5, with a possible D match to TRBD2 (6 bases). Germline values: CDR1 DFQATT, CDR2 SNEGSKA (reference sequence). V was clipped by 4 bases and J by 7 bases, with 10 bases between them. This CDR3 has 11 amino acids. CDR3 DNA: TGCAGTGCTACCATCGGGGGGACCCAGTACTTC. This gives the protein CSATIGGTQYF.

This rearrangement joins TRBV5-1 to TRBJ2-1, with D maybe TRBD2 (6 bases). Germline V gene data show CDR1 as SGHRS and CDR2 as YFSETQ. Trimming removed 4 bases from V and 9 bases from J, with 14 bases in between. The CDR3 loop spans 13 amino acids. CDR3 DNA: TGCGCCAGCAGCCCTAGCGTCTGGGGTGAGCAGTTCTTC. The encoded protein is CASSPSVWGEQFF.

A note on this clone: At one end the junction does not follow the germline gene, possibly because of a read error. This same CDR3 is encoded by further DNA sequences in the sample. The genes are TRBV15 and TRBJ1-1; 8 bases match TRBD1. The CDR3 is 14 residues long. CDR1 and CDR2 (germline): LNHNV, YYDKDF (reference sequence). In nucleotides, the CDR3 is TGCGCCACCAGGCCCGGACAGGGCAGCACTGAAGCTTTCTTT. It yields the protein CATRPGQGSTEAFF.

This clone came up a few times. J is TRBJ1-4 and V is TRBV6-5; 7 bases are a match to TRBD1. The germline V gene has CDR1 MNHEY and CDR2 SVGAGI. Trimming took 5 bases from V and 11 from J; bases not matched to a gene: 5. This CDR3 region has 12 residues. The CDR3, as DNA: TGTGCCAGCAGTAACAGGGGTGGGAAACTGTTTTTT. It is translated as CASSNRGGKLFF.

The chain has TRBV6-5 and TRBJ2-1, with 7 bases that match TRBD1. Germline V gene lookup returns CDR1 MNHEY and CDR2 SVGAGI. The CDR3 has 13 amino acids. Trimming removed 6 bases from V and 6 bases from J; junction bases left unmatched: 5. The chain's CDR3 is CASRQGLANEQFF. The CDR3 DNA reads TGTGCCAGCAGACAGGGGTTGGCCAATGAGCAGTTCTTC.

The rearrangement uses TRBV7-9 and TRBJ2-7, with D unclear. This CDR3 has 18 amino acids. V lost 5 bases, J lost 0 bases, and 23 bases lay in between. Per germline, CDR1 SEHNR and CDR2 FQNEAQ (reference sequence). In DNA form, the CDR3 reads TGTGCCAGCAGCCCAATACCGGCTCGTCTAGGTGGCTCCTACGAGCAGTACTTC. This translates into CASSPIPARLGGSYEQYF.

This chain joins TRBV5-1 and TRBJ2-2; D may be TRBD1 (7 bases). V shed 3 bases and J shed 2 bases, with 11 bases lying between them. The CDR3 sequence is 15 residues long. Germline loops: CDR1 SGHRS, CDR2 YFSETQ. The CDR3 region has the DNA TGCGCCAGCAGCTCCCAGGGGGGCAACACCGGGGAGCTGTTTTTT. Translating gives CASSSQGGNTGELFF.

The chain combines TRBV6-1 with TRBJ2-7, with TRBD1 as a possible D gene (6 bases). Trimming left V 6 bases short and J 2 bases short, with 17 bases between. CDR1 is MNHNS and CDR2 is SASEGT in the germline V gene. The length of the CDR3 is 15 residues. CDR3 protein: CASRSLDSLPYEQYF. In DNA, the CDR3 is TGTGCCAGCAGATCTTTGGACAGTCTTCCCTACGAGCAGTACTTC.

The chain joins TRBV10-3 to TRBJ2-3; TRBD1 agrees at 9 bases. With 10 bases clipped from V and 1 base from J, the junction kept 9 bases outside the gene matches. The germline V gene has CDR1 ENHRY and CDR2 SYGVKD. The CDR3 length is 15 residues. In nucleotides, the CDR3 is TGTGCCACCCAGGGGACAGGGAGGGGCACAGATACGCAGTATTTT. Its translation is CATQGTGRGTDTQYF.

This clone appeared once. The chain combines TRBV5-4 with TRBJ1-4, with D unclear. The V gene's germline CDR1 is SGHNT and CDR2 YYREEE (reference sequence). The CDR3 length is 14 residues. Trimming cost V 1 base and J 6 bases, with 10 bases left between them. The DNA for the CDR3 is TGTGCCAGCAGCTTGAACCCCGGGGATGAAAAACTGTTTTTT. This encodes CASSLNPGDEKLFF.

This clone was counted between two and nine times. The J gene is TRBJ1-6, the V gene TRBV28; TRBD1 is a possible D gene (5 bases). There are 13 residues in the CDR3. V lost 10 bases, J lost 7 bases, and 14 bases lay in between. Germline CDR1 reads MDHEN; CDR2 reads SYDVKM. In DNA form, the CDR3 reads TGTGCCACCTACGGGGGGAGGAATTCACCCCTCCACTTT. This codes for CATYGGRNSPLHF.

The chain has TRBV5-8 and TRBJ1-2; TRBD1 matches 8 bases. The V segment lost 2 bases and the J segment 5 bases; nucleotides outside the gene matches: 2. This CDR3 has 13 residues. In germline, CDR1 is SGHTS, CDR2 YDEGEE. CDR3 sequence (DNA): TGTGCCAGCAGCTTCACAGGGGGATATGGCTACACCTTC. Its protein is CASSFTGGYGYTF.

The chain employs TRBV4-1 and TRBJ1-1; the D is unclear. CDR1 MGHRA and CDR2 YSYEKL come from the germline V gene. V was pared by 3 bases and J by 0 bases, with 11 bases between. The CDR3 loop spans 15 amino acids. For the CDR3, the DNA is TGCGCCAGCAGCCAGAGGTTCCTAGTGAACACTGAAGCTTTCTTT. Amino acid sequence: CASSQRFLVNTEAFF.

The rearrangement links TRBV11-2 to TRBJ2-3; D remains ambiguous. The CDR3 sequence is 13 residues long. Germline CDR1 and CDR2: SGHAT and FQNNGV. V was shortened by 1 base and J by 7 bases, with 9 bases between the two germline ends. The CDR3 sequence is CASSLGLSNTQYF. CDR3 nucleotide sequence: TGTGCCAGCAGCTTAGGTCTGAGTAATACGCAGTATTTT. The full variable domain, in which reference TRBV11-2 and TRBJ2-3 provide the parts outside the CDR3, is EAGVAQSPRYKIIEKRQSVAFWCNPISGHATLYWYQQILGQGPKLLIQFQNNGVVDDSQLPKDRFSAERLKGVDSTLKIQPAKLEDSAVYLCASSLGLSNTQYFGPGTRLTVL.

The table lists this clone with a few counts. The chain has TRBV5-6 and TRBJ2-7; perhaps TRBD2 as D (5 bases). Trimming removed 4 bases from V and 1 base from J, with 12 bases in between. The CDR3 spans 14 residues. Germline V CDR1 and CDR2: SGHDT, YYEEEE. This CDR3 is CASSTPGGSYEQYF. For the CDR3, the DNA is TGTGCCAGCAGCACCCCTGGCGGGTCCTACGAGCAGTACTTC.

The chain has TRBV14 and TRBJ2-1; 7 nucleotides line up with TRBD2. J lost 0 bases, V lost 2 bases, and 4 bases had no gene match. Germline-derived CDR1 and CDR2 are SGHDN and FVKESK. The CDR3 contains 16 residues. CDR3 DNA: TGTGCCAGCAGCCAACTGAGCGGGGCCTCCTACAATGAGCAGTTCTTC. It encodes CASSQLSGASYNEQFF.

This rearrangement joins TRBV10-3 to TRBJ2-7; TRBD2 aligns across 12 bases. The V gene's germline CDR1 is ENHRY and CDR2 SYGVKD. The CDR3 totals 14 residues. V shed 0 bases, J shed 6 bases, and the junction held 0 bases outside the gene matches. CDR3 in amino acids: CAISESGLAGEQYF. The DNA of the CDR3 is TGTGCCATCAGTGAGTCGGGACTAGCGGGCGAGCAGTACTTC.

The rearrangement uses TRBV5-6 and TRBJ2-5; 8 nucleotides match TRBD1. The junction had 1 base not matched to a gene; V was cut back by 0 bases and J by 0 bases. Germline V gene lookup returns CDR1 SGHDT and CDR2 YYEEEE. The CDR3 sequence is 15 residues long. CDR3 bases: TGTGCCAGCAGCTTGGGGGACAGGTACCAAGAGACCCAGTACTTC. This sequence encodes CASSLGDRYQETQYF.

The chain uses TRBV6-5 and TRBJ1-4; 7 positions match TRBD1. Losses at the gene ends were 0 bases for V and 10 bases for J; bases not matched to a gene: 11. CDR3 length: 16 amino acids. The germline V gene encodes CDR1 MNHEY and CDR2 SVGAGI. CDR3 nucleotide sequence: TGTGCCAGCAGTTACTCCTTTACAGGGGATGATGGAAAACTGTTTTTT. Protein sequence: CASSYSFTGDDGKLFF.

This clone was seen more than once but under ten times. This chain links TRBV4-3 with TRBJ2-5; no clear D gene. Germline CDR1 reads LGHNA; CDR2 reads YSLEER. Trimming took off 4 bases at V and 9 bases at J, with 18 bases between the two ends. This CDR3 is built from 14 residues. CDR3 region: CASSPIPAPVAQYF. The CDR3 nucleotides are TGCGCCAGCAGCCCCATTCCCGCCCCAGTGGCCCAGTACTTC.

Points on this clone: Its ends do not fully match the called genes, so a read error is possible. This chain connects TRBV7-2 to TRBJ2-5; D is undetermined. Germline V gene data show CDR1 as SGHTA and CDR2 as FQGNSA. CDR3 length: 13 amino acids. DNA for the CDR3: TGTGCCAGCAGCCCCCTCTCGAGCGCAGTCTCTCACTTC. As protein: CASSPLSSAVSHF.